This entry features one TCR beta chain sequence. Trimming left V 2 bases short and J 3 bases short, with 8 bases between. This CDR3 spans 14 amino acids. Germline V CDR1 and CDR2: SGHKS, YYEKEE (reference sequence). This entry belongs to a study of blood T cell repertoires in COVID-19. Across the study: Sites in the United States, Italy and Spain provided acute and convalescent COVID-19 samples. Nucleic acid was either cDNA or gDNA, and it came from T cells, B-cell-depleted T cells, or PBMCs.

Authors' processing steps: Quantification of nucleated cells was approximated via reference gene primer amplification. Profiling relied on immunoSEQ multiplex PCR, and the TCRdb table lists in-frame clones only, not all of them. That table gives V, J and clone size, and the DNA gave D and trimming. The sample shows under 150,000 clones, about 82% of them seen only once. The rearrangement joins TRBV5-5 to TRBJ1-4; D is possibly TRBD1 (6 bases). The sequence came from a woman between 40 and 50 years old with active or convalescent COVID-19. The sample consisted of peripheral blood. The CDR3 nucleotides read TGTGCCAGCAGCTTACAGGGACCTAATGAAAAACTGTTTTTT. Amino acids: CASSLQGPNEKLFF.